A single T cell receptor beta chain is shown here with its context. The antigen remains unidentified. This specimen belongs to a study of cytomegalovirus exposure and HLA in healthy donors. The overall study: Genotyping showed around 80% of roughly 400 donors falling in the Caucasian-associated ancestry cluster. Study outcomes and limitations: Rarity marked most TCR sequences, yet some public TCRs occurred in many donors.

Primers for the PCR totalled 60 Vbeta and 13 Jbeta. As handled by the study authors: A follow-up analysis tallied some 80 million unique TCR beta chains, 8.5 million to 14 million shared. Clones were sequenced by immunoSEQ multiplex PCR, and TCRdb holds only the in-frame ones, with some missing. V and J calls and clone size follow that table, whereas D and trimming were derived from the DNA. The table records 90,000 or so clones, about 80% of them present only once. Germline CDR1 and CDR2: SGHVS and FNYEAQ. CDR3 length: 17 amino acids. J was trimmed by 4 bases and V by 6 bases; bases with no gene match: 15.

The genes are TRBV7-6 and TRBJ2-1, with 7 bases fitting TRBD1. The clonotype originates from a man between 25 and 39 years old in good health and CMV-seropositive. The specimen sequenced was PBMCs. CDR3: CASSRDRPDTFYNEQFF. The CDR3 DNA follows: TGTGCCAGCAGTCGGGACAGACCTGACACTTTTTACAATGAGCAGTTCTTC.